One sample yielded the 5 T cell receptor beta chains listed below, sequenced in a study of blood T cell repertoires in COVID-19. TCRdb keeps only in-frame clones here, not all; method: immunoSEQ multiplex PCR. This sample has approximately 400,000 clones, with 89% found just once. The material sequenced was peripheral blood. These TCRs come from a man aged 35 to 55 with acute or convalescent COVID-19.

This chain uses TRBV29-1 with TRBJ1-3, with TRBD1 matching 8 bases. This CDR3 contains 16 residues. CDR1 is SQVTM, CDR2 ANQGSEA, per germline. The V and J ends lost 5 bases and 0 bases, in that order; junction bases with no gene match: 9. In nucleotides, the CDR3 is TGCAGCGTTTACTGGACAGGGAGGGACTCTGGAAACACCATATATTTT. It encodes CSVYWTGRDSGNTIYF.

This clone was recorded a few times. V is TRBV4-1 and J is TRBJ1-1, with 7 bases identical to TRBD1. Germline CDR1 is MGHRA and CDR2 is YSYEKL. The V and J ends lost 2 bases and 0 bases, in that order; junction bases with no gene match: 15. The CDR3 is 19 amino acids. DNA for the CDR3: TGCGCCAGCAGCCAACCACCCGGGAAGGGGGCGGGCGTGAACACTGAAGCTTTCTTT. Translation gives CASSQPPGKGAGVNTEAFF.

The chain recombines TRBV30 with TRBJ1-6, with a possible D match to TRBD1 (5 bases). The V end was cut by 4 bases, the J end by 7 bases, with 14 bases between. This CDR3 has 14 residues. In germline, CDR1 is GTSNPN, CDR2 SVGIG (reference sequence). CDR3 residues: CAWNGNRGNSPLHF. In nucleotides, the CDR3 is TGTGCCTGGAATGGTAATCGGGGGAATTCACCCCTCCACTTT. Drawing the rest from reference TRBV30 and TRBJ1-6, the complete variable domain is SQTIHQWPATLVQPVGSPLSLECTVEGTSNPNLYWYRQAAGRGLQLLFYSVGIGQISSEVPQNLSASRPQDRQFILSSKKLLLSDSGFYLCAWNGNRGNSPLHFGNGTRLTVT.

This chain uses TRBV19 with TRBJ1-1, with D perhaps TRBD1 (6 bases). Trimming pared 5 bases from V and 5 bases from J, leaving 12 bases between. This CDR3 has 13 amino acids. Germline V gene sequence: CDR1 LNHDA, CDR2 SQIVND (reference sequence). The CDR3 region is CASSSSRGTEAFF. CDR3 sequence (DNA): TGTGCCAGTAGTTCCTCGAGGGGGACTGAAGCTTTCTTT.

This chain uses TRBV5-1 with TRBJ2-1; TRBD1 might be the D (6 bases). Trimming took 4 bases from V and 0 from J, leaving 14 bases between them. This CDR3 spans 16 amino acids. Germline assignment: CDR1 SGHRS and CDR2 YFSETQ. The CDR3 loop reads CASSRLQGSSYNEQFF. CDR3 nucleotide sequence: TGCGCCAGCAGCCGACTACAGGGTAGCTCCTACAATGAGCAGTTCTTC.